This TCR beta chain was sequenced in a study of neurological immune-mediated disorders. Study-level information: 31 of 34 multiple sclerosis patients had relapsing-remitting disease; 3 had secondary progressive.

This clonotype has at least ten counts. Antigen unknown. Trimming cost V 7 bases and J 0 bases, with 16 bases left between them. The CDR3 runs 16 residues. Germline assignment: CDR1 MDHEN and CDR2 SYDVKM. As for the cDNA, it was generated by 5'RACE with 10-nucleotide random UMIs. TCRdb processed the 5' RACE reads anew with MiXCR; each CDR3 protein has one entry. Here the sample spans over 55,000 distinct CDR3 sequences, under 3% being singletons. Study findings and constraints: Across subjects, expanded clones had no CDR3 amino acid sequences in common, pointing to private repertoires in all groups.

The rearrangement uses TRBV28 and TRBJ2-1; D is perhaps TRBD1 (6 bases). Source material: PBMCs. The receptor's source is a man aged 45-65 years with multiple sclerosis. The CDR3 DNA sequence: TGTGCCAGCACTCTTCCAGGGGCCCGCTCCTACAATGAGCAGTTCTTC. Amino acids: CASTLPGARSYNEQFF.